These T cell receptor beta chains were read from a single sample in a study of cytomegalovirus exposure and HLA in healthy donors. Profiling relied on immunoSEQ multiplex PCR, and the TCRdb table lists in-frame clones only, not all of them. Of some 120,000 clones in the sample, around 80% are singletons; the top ten hold around 4.3%. The sequencing input was PBMCs. The receptors derive from a man aged 25-45 years in good health and CMV-seropositive. CDR3s include the opening cysteine and the closing phenylalanine or tryptophan. A D gene is named only where the DNA matches it firmly. Not every row has a clone size; where given, it reads once, few, many or a size class.

j_gene: TRBJ2-3
abundance: few
d_gene: NA
v_gene: TRBV5-6
CDR3aa: CASRRDGGTDTQYF
CDR3nt: TGTGCCAGCAGACGGGATGGGGGCACAGATACGCAGTATTTT

j_gene: TRBJ2-5
abundance: NA
d_gene: TRBD2
v_gene: TRBV29-1
CDR3aa: CSVGGLAGGKSETQYF
CDR3nt: TGCAGCGTTGGAGGACTAGCGGGGGGGAAATCAGAGACCCAGTACTTC

j_gene: TRBJ1-2
abundance: NA
d_gene: TRBD1
v_gene: TRBV6-5
CDR3aa: CASTDRGSNYGYTF
CDR3nt: TGTGCCAGCACCGACAGGGGCTCTAACTATGGCTACACCTTC

j_gene: TRBJ1-2
abundance: NA
d_gene: NA
v_gene: TRBV27
CDR3aa: CASSLGQGRFGYTF
CDR3nt: TGTGCCAGCAGTTTAGGGCAGGGTCGGTTTGGCTACACCTTC

j_gene: TRBJ1-6
abundance: NA
d_gene: TRBD1
v_gene: TRBV7-2
CDR3aa: CASSLWGPGQGSSPLHF
CDR3nt: TGTGCCAGCAGCTTATGGGGCCCGGGACAGGGGAGCTCACCCCTCCACTTT

j_gene: TRBJ2-7
abundance: NA
d_gene: TRBD1
v_gene: TRBV5-1
CDR3aa: CASSNLPGTGPEQYF
CDR3nt: TGCGCCAGCAGCAACCTTCCCGGGACAGGGCCCGAGCAGTACTTC

j_gene: TRBJ2-3
abundance: few
d_gene: NA
v_gene: TRBV12-1
CDR3aa: CASSFVRFLHSTDTQYF
CDR3nt: TGTGCCAGCAGCTTTGTGAGGTTTTTACATAGCACAGATACGCAGTATTTT

j_gene: TRBJ1-1
abundance: NA
d_gene: NA
v_gene: TRBV7-9
CDR3aa: CASSLSSGNWRNTEAFF
CDR3nt: TGTGCCAGCAGCTTGAGTTCGGGGAATTGGCGAAACACTGAAGCTTTCTTT

j_gene: TRBJ1-1
abundance: NA
d_gene: NA
v_gene: TRBV5-1
CDR3aa: CASASLGGVNTEAFF
CDR3nt: TGCGCCAGCGCGTCCCTGGGAGGGGTGAACACTGAAGCTTTCTTT

j_gene: TRBJ2-1
abundance: NA
d_gene: TRBD2
v_gene: TRBV7-2
CDR3aa: CATSRRGSGVDEQFF
CDR3nt: TGTGCCACCTCAAGACGCGGGAGCGGTGTGGATGAGCAGTTCTTC

j_gene: TRBJ1-3
abundance: NA
d_gene: NA
v_gene: TRBV6-5
CDR3aa: CASSYSGGNGNTIYF
CDR3nt: TGTGCCAGCAGTTACAGCGGGGGCAATGGAAACACCATATATTTT

j_gene: TRBJ2-1
abundance: NA
d_gene: NA
v_gene: TRBV9
CDR3aa: CASSVGPGHYSNEQFF
CDR3nt: TGTGCCAGCAGCGTAGGCCCGGGACACTACTCCAATGAGCAGTTCTTC

j_gene: TRBJ2-7
abundance: NA
d_gene: NA
v_gene: TRBV5-8
CDR3aa: CASSFNVRRTYEQYF
CDR3nt: TGTGCCAGCAGCTTTAATGTTCGGAGAACTTACGAGCAGTACTTC

j_gene: TRBJ2-3
abundance: NA
d_gene: NA
v_gene: TRBV7-9
CDR3aa: CASSFSGTDTQYF
CDR3nt: TGTGCCAGCAGCTTTAGTGGCACAGATACGCAGTATTTT

j_gene: TRBJ2-5
abundance: NA
d_gene: NA
v_gene: TRBV4-1
CDR3aa: CASSQGGTGGLETQYF
CDR3nt: TGCGCCAGCAGCCAAGGGGGGACCGGGGGTTTAGAGACCCAGTACTTC

j_gene: TRBJ2-1
abundance: NA
d_gene: NA
v_gene: TRBV13
CDR3aa: CASSSWQGSIEQFF
CDR3nt: TGTGCCAGCAGCTCCTGGCAGGGAAGCATTGAGCAGTTCTTC

j_gene: TRBJ2-1
abundance: NA
d_gene: NA
v_gene: TRBV7-3
CDR3aa: CASSSGWANEQFF
CDR3nt: TGTGCCAGCAGTTCCGGTTGGGCCAATGAGCAGTTCTTC

j_gene: TRBJ2-7
abundance: few
d_gene: NA
v_gene: TRBV13
CDR3aa: CASSSRQKRYEQYF
CDR3nt: TGTGCCAGCAGCTCCCGACAGAAACGCTACGAGCAGTACTTC

j_gene: TRBJ1-2
abundance: NA
d_gene: NA
v_gene: TRBV27
CDR3aa: CASTLFYRTDLTNYGYTF
CDR3nt: TGTGCCAGCACCCTTTTCTATCGGACAGATTTAACTAACTATGGCTACACCTTC

j_gene: TRBJ2-3
abundance: NA
d_gene: NA
v_gene: TRBV30
CDR3aa: CAWTRTASTDTQYF
CDR3nt: TGTGCCTGGACTCGGACAGCTAGCACAGATACGCAGTATTTT

j_gene: TRBJ2-1
abundance: NA
d_gene: TRBD2
v_gene: TRBV2
CDR3aa: CASSEASGSFNEQFF
CDR3nt: TGTGCCAGCAGTGAAGCTAGCGGGAGTTTTAATGAGCAGTTCTTC

j_gene: TRBJ2-7
abundance: few
d_gene: TRBD1
v_gene: TRBV7-9
CDR3aa: CSSSLGQAPPYEQYF
CDR3nt: TGTTCCAGCAGCTTAGGACAGGCACCCCCCTACGAGCAGTACTTC

j_gene: TRBJ2-2
abundance: NA
d_gene: TRBD2
v_gene: TRBV11-2
CDR3aa: CASSSGGAGELFF
CDR3nt: TGTGCCAGCAGCTCGGGAGGGGCCGGGGAGCTGTTTTTT

j_gene: TRBJ1-5
abundance: few
d_gene: NA
v_gene: TRBV6-5
CDR3aa: CASRLQGWSNQPQHF
CDR3nt: TGTGCCAGCAGACTACAGGGATGGAGCAATCAGCCCCAGCATTTT

j_gene: TRBJ2-1
abundance: NA
d_gene: TRBD2
v_gene: TRBV7-2
CDR3aa: CASSLEVLRELSYNEQFF
CDR3nt: TGTGCCAGCAGCTTAGAGGTTTTGCGGGAGCTTTCCTACAATGAGCAGTTCTTC

j_gene: TRBJ2-7
abundance: NA
d_gene: TRBD2
v_gene: TRBV14
CDR3aa: CASSQELAGGFEQYF
CDR3nt: TGTGCCAGCAGCCAAGAGCTAGCGGGAGGCTTCGAGCAGTACTTC

j_gene: TRBJ2-3
abundance: NA
d_gene: TRBD1
v_gene: TRBV7-2
CDR3aa: CAIDRGEGPGGTQYF
CDR3nt: TGTGCCATCGACAGGGGAGAGGGCCCTGGGGGTACGCAGTATTTT

j_gene: TRBJ1-4
abundance: few
d_gene: NA
v_gene: TRBV5-8
CDR3aa: CASSDDRNEKLFF
CDR3nt: TGTGCCAGCAGCGATGACAGGAATGAAAAACTGTTTTTT